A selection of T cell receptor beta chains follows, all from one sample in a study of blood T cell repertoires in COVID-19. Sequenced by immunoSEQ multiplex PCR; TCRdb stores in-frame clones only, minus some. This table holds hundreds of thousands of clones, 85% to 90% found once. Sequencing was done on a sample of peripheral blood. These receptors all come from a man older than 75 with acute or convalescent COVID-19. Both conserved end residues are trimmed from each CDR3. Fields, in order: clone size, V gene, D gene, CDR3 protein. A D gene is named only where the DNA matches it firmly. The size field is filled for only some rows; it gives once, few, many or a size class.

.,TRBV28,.,ASSLARTDYGYT
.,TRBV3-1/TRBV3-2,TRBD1,ASSRTGSNEKLF
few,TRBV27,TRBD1,ASSPWTGSQPQH
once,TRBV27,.,ASSPRGPTETQY
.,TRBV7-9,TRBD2,ASTSGLAGGSTDTQY
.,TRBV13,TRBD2,ASSQRLASYNEQF
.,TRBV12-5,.,ASGPSTDTQY
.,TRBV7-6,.,ASSPQGTTNYGYT
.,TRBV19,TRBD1,ASSQGVNEKLF
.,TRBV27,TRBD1,ASSPGDRARF
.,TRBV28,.,ASSLAGPQAQY
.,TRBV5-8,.,ASSQPRRISSYEQY
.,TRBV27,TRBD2,ASSRAGFRLDEQF